A single sample gave rise to the 21 T cell receptor beta chains below, sequenced in a study of response to subunit inactivated influenza vaccine (dated by TCRdb to between 2018 and 2020). Libraries were made using RT-PCR. Data came from an Illumina HiSeq 2500. TCRdb applied fastp at Q25 and MiXCR to the public reads, then kept only in-frame beta chains. When rows share a CDR3 protein, they turn into one entry using the most common DNA and genes. For this sample there are some 800,000 distinct CDR3 sequences; 21% appear just once. Roughly 10% of the sample rests with the top ten. The source was PBMCs from blood, collected approximately 5 days after vaccination. Receptors originate from a man aged 50 to 60 who received an inactivated influenza vaccine. Donor details come from another sample of the same person, matched by shared clones.

In this sample, this clonotype turned up a few times. The chain is built from TRBV20-1 and TRBJ2-7, with D unclear. In germline, CDR1 is DFQATT, CDR2 SNEGSKA (reference sequence). The CDR3 is 13 amino acids. V was trimmed by 5 bases and J by 0 bases, leaving 11 bases between them. The CDR3 nucleotides are TGCAGTGCTCAGGACCGTTCCTCCTACGAGCAGTACTTC. This translates into CSAQDRSSYEQYF.

There are a few counts of this clonotype. The V call is TRBV27, the J call TRBJ2-1; 7 bases are a match to TRBD1. Looked up from germline, CDR1 is MNHEY and CDR2 is SMNVEV (reference sequence). Trimming cost V 3 bases and J 10 bases; bases outside gene matches: 12. The CDR3 extends over 15 amino acids. CDR3 coding DNA: TGTGCCAGCAGTTTTATAGGGGGCCCTCCGGGGGAGCAGTTCTTC. Translation: CASSFIGGPPGEQFF.

This clonotype has more than one count but fewer than ten. This chain connects TRBV20-1 to TRBJ2-1, with 7 bases aligning to TRBD2. The CDR3 is made up of 19 amino acids. Germline V gene sequence: CDR1 DFQATT, CDR2 SNEGSKA (reference sequence). The V gene end was trimmed by 0 bases and the J gene end by 0 bases; junction bases not matched to a gene: 14. Here the CDR3 reads CSARDKRGRGLSSYNEQFF. As DNA, the CDR3 is TGCAGTGCTAGAGATAAACGCGGGAGAGGCCTTAGCTCCTACAATGAGCAGTTCTTC.

The rearrangement links TRBV4-1 to TRBJ2-2; D call uncertain. CDR3 length: 14 amino acids. Germline V gives CDR1 MGHRA, CDR2 YSYEKL. The ends were cut back, 3 bases at V and 7 bases at J, with 12 bases in the middle. CDR3 sequence (DNA): TGCGCCAGCAGCCAGGATCCGGACGGCGGGGAGCTGTTTTTT. Protein product: CASSQDPDGGELFF.

This clonotype was observed a few times. This rearrangement joins TRBV20-1 to TRBJ2-1; TRBD2 agrees at 12 bases. CDR1 is DFQATT and CDR2 is SNEGSKA in the germline V gene (reference sequence). V lost 4 bases, J lost 9 bases, and 4 bases stayed unmatched. The CDR3 loop spans 13 amino acids. CDR3 amino acids: CSATSGRALEQFF. The CDR3 DNA reads as TGCAGTGCTACTAGCGGGAGGGCCCTTGAGCAGTTCTTC.

This clonotype was recorded a few times. The J gene is TRBJ2-7, the V gene TRBV12-3 or TRBV12-4, with TRBD1 matching 9 bases. The V and J ends lost 6 bases and 2 bases, in that order; junction bases with no gene match: 8. CDR3 size: 15 residues. The CDR3 loop reads CASRRTGEGAYEQYF. CDR3 DNA: TGTGCCAGCAGACGGACAGGGGAGGGGGCCTACGAGCAGTACTTC.

This chain links TRBV11-1 with TRBJ2-3; 9 bases agree with TRBD2. In germline, CDR1 is SGHAT, CDR2 FQDESV (reference sequence). CDR3 length: 18 residues. Germline trimming cut 2 bases from V and 2 bases from J; bases unmatched to any gene: 11. The CDR3 DNA sequence: TGTGCCAGCAGCTTAAAAGTCAGGCTAGCGGGACCCACAGATACGCAGTATTTT. Translation gives CASSLKVRLAGPTDTQYF.

This clonotype was counted many times. In DNA form, the CDR3 reads TGTGCCAGCAGCTCCGTGTCTAGCGGGAGCGAGCAGTACTTC. It yields the protein CASSSVSSGSEQYF. The chain carries TRBV7-2 and TRBJ2-7; 10 bases align to TRBD2. This CDR3 spans 14 amino acids. The junction had 6 bases not matched to a gene; V was cut back by 4 bases and J by 6 bases. Germline V lookup: CDR1 SGHTA, CDR2 FQGNSA.

The chain uses TRBV28 and TRBJ2-3; no definite D call. The V gene lost 3 bases and the J gene lost 2 bases, with 9 bases spanning the gap. This CDR3 contains 14 residues. CDR1 MDHEN and CDR2 SYDVKM come from the germline V gene. The CDR3 sequence: CASSFPPTTDTQYF. CDR3 coding DNA: TGTGCCAGCAGTTTTCCTCCCACCACAGATACGCAGTATTTT.

The CDR3 is CASSLQSHEQFF. The CDR3 DNA sequence: TGTGCCAGTAGTCTACAGTCGCATGAGCAGTTCTTC. V usage is TRBV19 and J usage is TRBJ2-1, with D hard to call. This CDR3 is built from 12 residues. Trimming removed 5 bases from V and 8 bases from J, with 10 bases in between. From germline, CDR1 is LNHDA and CDR2 SQIVND (reference sequence). The whole variable domain, remainder taken from reference TRBV19 and TRBJ2-1, is DGGITQSPKYLFRKEGQNVTLSCEQNLNHDAMYWYRQDPGQGLRLIYYSQIVNDFQKGDIAEGYSVSREKKESFPLTVTSAQKNPTAFYLCASSLQSHEQFFGPGTRLTVL.

The chain has TRBV12-3 or TRBV12-4 and TRBJ2-3; no reliable D call. V was pared by 1 base and J by 6 bases, with 11 bases between. CDR3 length: 14 residues. The DNA of the CDR3 is TGTGCCAGCAGTTTAGGCGGTCCCGCGGATACGCAGTATTTT. This translates into CASSLGGPADTQYF.

The chain links TRBV12-3 or TRBV12-4 to TRBJ2-7; D tentatively reads TRBD1 or TRBD2 (5 bases each). This CDR3 contains 15 residues. Trimming took 4 bases from V and 0 from J, leaving 13 bases between them. For the CDR3, the DNA is TGTGCCAGCAGTTCCCGGTCCGGGGCCTCCTACGAGCAGTACTTC. Protein product: CASSSRSGASYEQYF.

In this sample, this clonotype turned up many times. CDR3 sequence (DNA): TGTGCCAGCAGCCAAGATGGAGGGGGAGAGACCCAGTACTTC. This codes for CASSQDGGGETQYF. The chain links TRBV14 to TRBJ2-5; D tentatively fits TRBD1 or TRBD2 (6 bases each). V dropped 0 bases and J dropped 4 bases, with 9 bases sitting between them. Germline CDR1 SGHDN, CDR2 FVKESK. CDR3 length: 14 residues.

This clonotype came up a few times. This chain uses TRBV15 with TRBJ2-7, with a tentative D call TRBD2 (6 bases). V was clipped by 8 bases and J by 4 bases, with 15 bases between them. Germline V gene sequence: CDR1 LNHNV, CDR2 YYDKDF (reference sequence). The CDR3 covers 13 residues. CDR3 loop: CATRFTGEYEQYF. The CDR3, as DNA: TGTGCCACCCGTTTTACGGGAGAGTACGAGCAGTACTTC.

This clonotype was counted at least ten times. The rearrangement links TRBV20-1 to TRBJ2-1; D is unresolved. Germline CDR1 and CDR2: DFQATT and SNEGSKA (reference sequence). The V end lost 6 bases, the J end lost 9 bases, and 12 bases lay between the germline ends. The CDR3 runs to 11 residues. The CDR3 region has the DNA TGCAGTGCGAGACCCGGCGGTGAGCAGTTCTTC. It codes for CSARPGGEQFF.

The table lists this clonotype with a few counts. This rearrangement joins TRBV4-1 to TRBJ2-1; 11 bases are a match to TRBD2. The germline CDR1 and CDR2 sequences are MGHRA and YSYEKL. J was trimmed by 3 bases and V by 4 bases; bases with no gene match: 8. The CDR3 runs to 17 residues. CDR3 sequence: CASSRLAGGLGYNEQFF. The CDR3 DNA reads as TGCGCCAGCAGCCGGTTAGCGGGAGGGCTGGGCTACAATGAGCAGTTCTTC.

The V and J genes are TRBV7-9 and TRBJ2-5; maybe TRBD2 (6 bases). Germline V gives CDR1 SEHNR, CDR2 FQNEAQ (reference sequence). This CDR3 spans 13 amino acids. Trimming removed 5 bases from V and 2 bases from J, with 9 bases in between. In nucleotides, the CDR3 is TGTGCCAGCAGCATTGCGGGGCAAGAGACCCAGTACTTC. Translated: CASSIAGQETQYF.

This clonotype has more than one count but fewer than ten. The V call is TRBV27, the J call TRBJ1-6, with D possibly TRBD1 on 6 matching bases. Germline V gene data show CDR1 as MNHEY and CDR2 as SMNVEV (reference sequence). Trimming removed 6 bases at V and 7 bases at J, with 13 bases between. The CDR3 has 14 amino acids. CDR3: CASSPDSRNSPLHF. The CDR3 region has the DNA TGTGCCAGCAGCCCGGACAGTCGAAATTCACCCCTCCACTTT.

This clonotype has ten or more counts. The J gene is TRBJ1-4, the V gene TRBV4-3; D unresolved. This CDR3 contains 16 residues. Trimming stripped 1 base from V and 4 bases from J, with 13 bases between. Germline-derived CDR1 and CDR2 are LGHNA and YSLEER. CDR3 loop: CASSQAVGRGNEKLFF. The CDR3 nucleotides read TGCGCCAGCAGCCAAGCCGTAGGTCGGGGTAATGAAAAACTGTTTTTT.

This clonotype was found a few times. The rearrangement links TRBV18 to TRBJ2-6; D ambiguous. CDR1 KGHSH and CDR2 LQKENI come from the germline V gene. The CDR3 is 15 amino acids. The V end lost 2 bases, the J end lost 0 bases, and 5 bases lay between the germline ends. In DNA form, the CDR3 reads TGTGCCAGCTCACCAGGAGCCTCTGGGGCCAACGTCCTGACTTTC. Translated: CASSPGASGANVLTF.

Many counts were recorded for this clonotype. This chain connects TRBV5-1 to TRBJ2-7, with a weak D call TRBD2 (6 bases). Germline lookup yields CDR1 SGHRS and CDR2 YFSETQ. With 0 bases removed from V and 3 bases from J, the gap between germline ends came to 7 bases. The CDR3 runs 13 residues. The CDR3 nucleotides are TGCGCCAGCAGCTTGGGACTAGACTACGAGCAGTACTTC. This translates into CASSLGLDYEQYF. Filled out from reference TRBV5-1 and TRBJ2-7, the complete variable domain reads KAGVTQTPRYLIKTRGQQVTLSCSPISGHRSVSWYQQTPGQGLQFLFEYFSETQRNKGNFPGRFSGRQFSNSRSEMNVSTLELGDSALYLCASSLGLDYEQYFGPGTRLTVT.